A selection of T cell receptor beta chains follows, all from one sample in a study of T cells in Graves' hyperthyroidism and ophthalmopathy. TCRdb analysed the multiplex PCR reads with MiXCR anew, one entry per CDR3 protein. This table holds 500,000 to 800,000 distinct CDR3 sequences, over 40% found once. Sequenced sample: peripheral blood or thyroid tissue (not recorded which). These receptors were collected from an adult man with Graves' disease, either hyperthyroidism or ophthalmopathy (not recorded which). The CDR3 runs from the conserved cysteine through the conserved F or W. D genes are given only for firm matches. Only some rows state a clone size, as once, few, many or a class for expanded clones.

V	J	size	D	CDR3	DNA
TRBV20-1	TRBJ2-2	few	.	CSARDLRDTQQTGELFF	TGCAGTGCTAGAGACCTCCGGGACACGCAACAAACCGGGGAGCTGTTTTTT
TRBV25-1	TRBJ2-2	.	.	CASSLPGKDGELFF	TGTGCCAGCAGCTTGCCAGGAAAGGACGGGGAGCTGTTTTTT
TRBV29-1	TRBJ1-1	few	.	CSVRRAGSYTEAFF	TGCAGCGTTAGGAGAGCAGGGAGCTACACTGAAGCTTTCTTT
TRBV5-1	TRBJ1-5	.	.	CASSVGLSNSDQPQHF	TGCGCCAGCAGCGTAGGATTGAGTAATAGTGATCAGCCCCAGCATTTT
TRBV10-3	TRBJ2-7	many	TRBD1	CAISPGTGSNYEQYF	TGTGCCATCAGTCCCGGGACAGGGTCAAACTACGAGCAGTACTTC
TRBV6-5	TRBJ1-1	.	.	CASSSRLMNTEAFF	TGTGCCAGCAGTAGTCGCCTGATGAACACTGAAGCTTTCTTT
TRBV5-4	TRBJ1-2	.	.	CASSLGQVNGYTF	TGTGCCAGCAGCTTGGGACAGGTTAATGGCTACACCTTC
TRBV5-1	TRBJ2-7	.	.	CASSWRTQAYEQYF	TGCGCCAGCAGTTGGCGGACACAAGCCTACGAGCAGTACTTC
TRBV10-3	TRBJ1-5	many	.	CAISERPTDQPQHF	TGTGCCATCAGTGAGCGTCCGACCGATCAGCCCCAGCATTTT
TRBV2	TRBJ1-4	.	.	CASSEGGTVGGEKLFF	TGTGCCAGCAGTGAAGGCGGGACGGTGGGGGGCGAAAAACTGTTTTTT
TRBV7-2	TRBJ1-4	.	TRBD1	CASSQGRGLEKLFF	TGTGCCAGCAGCCAGGGCAGGGGGCTTGAAAAACTGTTTTTT
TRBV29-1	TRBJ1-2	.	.	CSVAGRRDTENYGYTF	TGCAGCGTTGCAGGGAGGCGGGACACCGAAAACTATGGCTACACCTTC
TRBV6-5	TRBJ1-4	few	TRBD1	CASSPLGQVNEKLFF	TGTGCCAGCAGTCCCCTCGGACAGGTTAATGAAAAACTGTTTTTT
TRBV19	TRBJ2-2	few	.	CASSVDYGELFF	TGTGCCAGTAGTGTGGACTACGGGGAGCTGTTTTTT
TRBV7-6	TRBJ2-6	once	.	CASSLDVANVLTF	TGTGCCAGCAGCTTAGACGTGGCCAACGTCCTGACTTTC
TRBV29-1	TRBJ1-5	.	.	CSVEEEGAGQPQHF	TGCAGCGTTGAAGAAGAAGGGGCTGGTCAGCCCCAGCATTTT
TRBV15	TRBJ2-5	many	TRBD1	CATSRDRGPQETQYF	TGTGCCACCAGCAGGGACAGGGGCCCCCAAGAGACCCAGTACTTC
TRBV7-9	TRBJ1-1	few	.	CASSARSMNTEAFF	TGTGCCAGCAGCGCTCGGTCGATGAACACTGAAGCTTTCTTT
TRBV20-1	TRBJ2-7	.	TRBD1	CSARVGTGNDEQYF	TGCAGTGCTCGCGTCGGGACAGGGAATGACGAGCAGTACTTC
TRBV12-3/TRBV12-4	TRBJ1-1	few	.	CASSFQGAGNTEAFF	TGTGCCAGCAGTTTTCAGGGAGCGGGGAACACTGAAGCTTTCTTT
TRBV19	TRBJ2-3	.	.	CASSTRTDTQYF	TGTGCCAGTAGTACCCGGACAGATACGCAGTATTTT
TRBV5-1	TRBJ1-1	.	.	CASKGVRQNTEAFF	TGCGCCAGCAAAGGGGTCCGACAGAACACTGAAGCTTTCTTT
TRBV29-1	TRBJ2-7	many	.	CSVVWSEQYF	TGCAGCGTTGTTTGGAGCGAGCAGTACTTC
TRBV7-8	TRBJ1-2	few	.	CASSLAWAGSNYGYTF	TGTGCCAGCAGCTTAGCGTGGGCAGGGTCTAACTATGGCTACACCTTC
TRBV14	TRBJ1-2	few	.	CASSPHGTYGYTF	TGTGCCAGCAGCCCCCATGGAACCTATGGCTACACCTTC
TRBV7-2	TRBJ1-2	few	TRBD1	CASSPRDRAYRYGYTF	TGTGCCAGCAGCCCCCGGGACAGGGCCTACCGCTATGGCTACACCTTC
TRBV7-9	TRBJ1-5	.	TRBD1	CASSLGQGNGNQPQHF	TGTGCCAGCAGCCTGGGACAGGGGAATGGCAATCAGCCCCAGCATTTT
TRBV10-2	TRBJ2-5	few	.	CASPLDTKETQYF	TGCGCCAGTCCCTTGGACACCAAAGAGACCCAGTACTTC
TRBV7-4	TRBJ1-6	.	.	CASSLSRGPGSPLHF	TGTGCCAGCAGCTTGAGCAGAGGGCCAGGGTCACCCCTCCACTTT